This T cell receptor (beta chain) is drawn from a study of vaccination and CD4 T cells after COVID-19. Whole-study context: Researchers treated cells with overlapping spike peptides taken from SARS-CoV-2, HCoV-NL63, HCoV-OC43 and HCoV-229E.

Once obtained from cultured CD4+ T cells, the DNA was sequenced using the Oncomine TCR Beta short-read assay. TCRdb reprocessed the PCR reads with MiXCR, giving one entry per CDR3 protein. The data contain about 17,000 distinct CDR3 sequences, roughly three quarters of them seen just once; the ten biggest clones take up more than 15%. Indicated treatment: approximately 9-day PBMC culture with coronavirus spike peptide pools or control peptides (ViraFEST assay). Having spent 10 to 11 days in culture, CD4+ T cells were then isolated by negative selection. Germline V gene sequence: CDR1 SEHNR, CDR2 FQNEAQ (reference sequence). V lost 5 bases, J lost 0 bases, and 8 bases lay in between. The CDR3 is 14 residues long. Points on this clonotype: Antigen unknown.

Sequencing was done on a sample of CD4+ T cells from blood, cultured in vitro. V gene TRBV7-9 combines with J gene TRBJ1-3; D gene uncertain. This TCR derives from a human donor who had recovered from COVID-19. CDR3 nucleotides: TGTGCCAGCAGCCACTCCAGCTCTGGAAACACCATATATTTT. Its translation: CASSHSSSGNTIYF.